This entry features one TCR beta chain sequence. Its target is not known. The sample comes from a study of cytomegalovirus exposure and HLA in healthy donors. The overall study: Researchers found that approximately 85% of 398 genotyped donors fell within the Caucasian-associated ancestry cluster.

V shed 0 bases and J 6 bases; nucleotides not matched to a gene: 2. This CDR3 has 15 residues. Germline CDR1 and CDR2: SGHDT and YYEEEE. In the PCR, 60 Vbeta and 13 Jbeta primers were used. Generated by immunoSEQ multiplex PCR, the TCRdb table keeps only in-frame clones and is missing some. The table shows more than 45,000 clones, with around three quarters occurring only once. Findings and limits, study-wide: Whilst most TCR sequences proved rare, a subset of public TCRs occurred across many donors. TCR beta V- and J-gene trimming was later associated with a missense DCLRE1C variant. Earlier analysis yielded a pattern in which most TCR beta V segments were productive about 87% or about 30% of the time.

This chain links TRBV5-6 with TRBJ2-1; 11 bases are a match to TRBD2. This receptor was taken from a woman aged 60 to 75 in good health and CMV-seropositive. Sequencing was performed on PBMCs. Here the CDR3 reads CASSLGLAGGNEQFF. The CDR3 bases are TGTGCCAGCAGCTTGGGGCTAGCGGGGGGCAATGAGCAGTTCTTC.